The 22 T cell receptor beta chains below all came from one sample that was sequenced in a study of graft-versus-host responses after intestinal transplantation. Repertoires were generated with immunoSEQ multiplex PCR, while TCRdb's copy carries only in-frame clones and drops some. The profile covers some 90,000 clones, with roughly 90% appearing a single time and roughly 0.4% taken by the ten largest. Their specific antigens are unknown. Specimen: unstimulated CD8+ T cells sorted from spleen or lymph node cells, collected before transplant. These receptors all stem from a human donor who was the organ donor for an intestinal transplant.

J is TRBJ2-5 and V is TRBV7-9; TRBD2 agrees at 15 bases. Germline V gives CDR1 SEHNR, CDR2 FQNEAQ (reference sequence). The CDR3 runs to 16 residues. V dropped 4 bases and J dropped 5; count of bases not matched to a gene: 5. The CDR3 reads CASSSGLAGGRETQYF. The CDR3 bases are TGTGCCAGCAGCTCCGGACTAGCGGGGGGGCGGGAGACCCAGTACTTC.

The V and J genes are TRBV14 and TRBJ2-1, with 11 positions matching TRBD2. The CDR3 has 19 amino acids. Per germline, CDR1 SGHDN and CDR2 FVKESK. Unmatched junction bases numbered 16, after V lost 2 bases and J lost 7 bases. CDR3 loop: CASSQLRASGGPLGNEQFF. CDR3 bases: TGTGCCAGCAGCCAACTTAGGGCTAGCGGGGGGCCACTCGGGAATGAGCAGTTCTTC.

This sequence joins TRBV28 and TRBJ1-2, with 8 bases identical to TRBD1. This CDR3 has 14 residues. Germline assignment: CDR1 MDHEN and CDR2 SYDVKM. Unmatched junction bases numbered 1, after V lost 0 bases and J lost 4 bases. In DNA, the CDR3 is TGTGCCAGCAGTTTATGGGACAGGGCCTATGGCTACACCTTC. Amino acids: CASSLWDRAYGYTF.

This chain uses TRBV19 with TRBJ2-3; TRBD2 agrees at 8 bases. Germline V gene lookup returns CDR1 LNHDA and CDR2 SQIVND (reference sequence). J gave up 2 bases and V 1 base, and 2 bases lay outside the gene matches. CDR3 length: 15 residues. Here the CDR3 DNA reads TGTGCCAGTAGTATAGGGACTAGCTTCACAGATACGCAGTATTTT. Protein sequence: CASSIGTSFTDTQYF.

V usage is TRBV9 and J usage is TRBJ2-7; the D gene is possibly TRBD1 (6 bases). The CDR3 totals 13 residues. The ends were cut back, 6 bases at V and 4 bases at J, with 14 bases in the middle. Looked up from germline, CDR1 is SGDLS and CDR2 is YYNGEE. CDR3 DNA sequence: TGTGCCAGCAACCGCAGGGGAAGGTACGAGCAGTACTTC. It specifies CASNRRGRYEQYF.

The rearrangement links TRBV11-2 to TRBJ2-5, with a tentative D call TRBD2 (7 bases). Germline CDR1 is SGHAT and CDR2 is FQNNGV. V was shortened by 5 bases and J by 5 bases, with 18 bases between the two germline ends. This CDR3 spans 15 amino acids. The CDR3 region is CASSLLGGAGETQYF. In DNA form, the CDR3 reads TGTGCCAGCAGCCTCCTGGGGGGGGCAGGGGAGACCCAGTACTTC.

A few counts support this clone. This chain joins TRBV19 and TRBJ1-5; D unclear. The V gene lost 3 bases and the J gene lost 0 bases, with 9 bases spanning the gap. This CDR3 has 15 residues. CDR1 and CDR2 (germline): LNHDA, SQIVND (reference sequence). CDR3 nucleotide sequence: TGTGCCAGTAGTATGAGGCTTTATAGCAATCAGCCCCAGCATTTT. Translation: CASSMRLYSNQPQHF.

This clone was recorded once. V usage is TRBV9 and J usage is TRBJ2-1, with 10 bases that match TRBD2. V lost 0 bases and J lost 8; bases outside the gene matches: 5. The CDR3 consists of 15 residues. CDR1 SGDLS and CDR2 YYNGEE come from the germline V gene. The DNA of the CDR3 is TGTGCCAGCAGCGTAGGGTCTAGCGGGGGATATGAGCAGTTCTTC. It encodes CASSVGSSGGYEQFF.

In this sample, this clone turned up once. This chain uses TRBV4-3 with TRBJ2-7, with D possibly matching TRBD2 (6 bases). This CDR3 spans 14 amino acids. Germline V lookup: CDR1 LGHNA, CDR2 YSLEER. The V end lost 4 bases, the J end lost 2 bases, and 12 bases lay between the germline ends. The CDR3 protein is CASSLGGPPYEQYF. CDR3 sequence (DNA): TGCGCCAGCAGCCTCGGGGGACCCCCCTACGAGCAGTACTTC.

The chain employs TRBV19 and TRBJ2-7; 9 bases are shared with TRBD1. Per germline, CDR1 LNHDA and CDR2 SQIVND (reference sequence). The ends lost 6 bases at V and 4 bases at J; junction bases unmatched: 10. The CDR3 consists of 15 residues. CDR3 sequence: CASSSGTGYPYEQYF. The CDR3 nucleotides are TGTGCCAGTAGCTCCGGGACAGGGTATCCATACGAGCAGTACTTC.

The chain links TRBV14 to TRBJ1-2, with D uncertain. Germline V gene sequence: CDR1 SGHDN, CDR2 FVKESK. Deletions cut 1 base from V and 0 bases from J, with 9 bases between. The length of the CDR3 is 15 residues. CDR3 region: CASSQVAWPNYGYTF. CDR3 nucleotide sequence: TGTGCCAGCAGCCAAGTCGCATGGCCTAACTATGGCTACACCTTC. The whole variable domain, remainder taken from reference TRBV14 and TRBJ1-2, is EAGVTQFPSHSVIEKGQTVTLRCDPISGHDNLYWYRRVMGKEIKFLLHFVKESKQDESGMPNNRFLAERTGGTYSTLKVQPAELEDSGVYFCASSQVAWPNYGYTFGSGTRLTVV.

This chain joins TRBV19 and TRBJ2-1; D gene ambiguous. Trimming stripped 11 bases from V and 0 bases from J, with 8 bases between. Per germline, CDR1 LNHDA and CDR2 SQIVND (reference sequence). The CDR3 runs 12 residues. CDR3 region: CAARSSYNEQFF. DNA of the CDR3: TGTGCCGCCAGAAGCTCCTACAATGAGCAGTTCTTC.

The chain joins TRBV4-1 to TRBJ2-7; no clear D. CDR1 and CDR2 from the germline V gene are MGHRA and YSYEKL. The CDR3 has 13 amino acids. The V end lost 3 bases, the J end lost 3 bases, and 9 bases lay between the germline ends. The CDR3 nucleotides are TGCGCCAGCAGCCAGGCAATAAACTACGAGCAGTACTTC. Translated: CASSQAINYEQYF.

The gene calls are TRBV4-1 and TRBJ1-2; 7 nucleotides align to TRBD1. The CDR3 consists of 15 residues. The V segment lost 0 bases and the J segment 0 bases; nucleotides outside the gene matches: 1. The germline V gene has CDR1 MGHRA and CDR2 YSYEKL. The DNA of the CDR3 is TGCGCCAGCAGCCAAGAAGGGACAGCTAACTATGGCTACACCTTC. Translating gives CASSQEGTANYGYTF.

The chain combines TRBV4-3 with TRBJ2-1; the match to TRBD2 covers 7 bases. The CDR3 sequence is 15 residues long. Germline CDR1 reads LGHNA; CDR2 reads YSLEER. V shed 2 bases and J 0 bases; nucleotides not matched to a gene: 1. CDR3 sequence: CASSQSGASYNEQFF. CDR3 in DNA: TGCGCCAGCAGCCAAAGCGGGGCCTCCTACAATGAGCAGTTCTTC.

This clone was picked up a small number of times. This chain uses TRBV30 with TRBJ2-1; 14 nucleotides match TRBD2. The trim removed 2 bases at V and 7 bases at J, leaving 4 bases unmatched. CDR1 and CDR2 from the germline V gene are GTSNPN and SVGIG (reference sequence). The CDR3 spans 15 residues. This chain's CDR3 is CAWSKGLAGANEQFF. The CDR3 DNA reads as TGTGCCTGGAGTAAGGGACTAGCGGGGGCGAATGAGCAGTTCTTC.

This clone was detected once. V and J are TRBV27 and TRBJ1-6; D might be TRBD1 (5 bases). This CDR3 contains 13 residues. Germline V CDR1 and CDR2: MNHEY, SMNVEV (reference sequence). Trimming cost V 6 bases and J 7 bases, with 10 bases left between them. CDR3 sequence: CASSYQGNSPLHF. CDR3 nucleotide sequence: TGTGCCAGCAGCTACCAGGGAAATTCACCCCTCCACTTT.

In nucleotides, the CDR3 is TGCGCCAGCAGCTGGCGGGGGGGGGCTGACGAGACCCAGTACTTC. Residues: CASSWRGGADETQYF. The genes are TRBV5-1 and TRBJ2-5; 9 nucleotides match TRBD2. The V gene's germline CDR1 is SGHRS and CDR2 YFSETQ. The CDR3 contains 15 residues. V was pared by 3 bases and J by 5 bases, with 8 bases of the junction left unmatched.

The chain is built from TRBV9 and TRBJ1-2, with 10 bases lining up with TRBD1. CDR1 is SGDLS and CDR2 is YYNGEE in the germline V gene. Germline trimming cut 3 bases from V and 4 bases from J; bases unmatched to any gene: 9. The CDR3 is made up of 16 amino acids. The CDR3 DNA sequence: TGTGCCAGCAGCGCGCCCGGGACAGGGGCGGTCTATGGCTACACCTTC. It codes for CASSAPGTGAVYGYTF.

The genes are TRBV7-3 and TRBJ2-1; D might be TRBD2 (5 bases). The CDR3 is made up of 14 amino acids. Trimming took off 2 bases at V and 0 bases at J, with 5 bases between the two ends. CDR1 and CDR2 from the germline V gene are SGHTA and FQGTGA. The CDR3 loop is CASSLGSSYNEQFF. CDR3 coding DNA: TGTGCCAGCAGCTTAGGGAGCTCCTACAATGAGCAGTTCTTC.

This chain connects TRBV28 to TRBJ1-4, with unresolved D. Deletions cut 3 bases from V and 7 bases from J, with 3 bases between. CDR3 length: 11 residues. Germline values: CDR1 MDHEN, CDR2 SYDVKM. CDR3 protein: CASSFSEKLFF. The CDR3 nucleotides read TGTGCCAGCAGTTTTAGTGAAAAACTGTTTTTT.

The V and J genes are TRBV7-9 and TRBJ2-5; TRBD2 matches 9 bases. Matching the DNA end better, TRBJ2-7 makes the J call doubtful. The germline V gene encodes CDR1 SEHNR and CDR2 FQNEAQ (reference sequence). The CDR3 sequence is 12 residues long. The CDR3 protein is CAWGGGAHEQYF. The CDR3 DNA reads as TGTGCCTGGGGCGGGGGGGCACACGAGCAGTACTTC.